This passage covers 10 T cell receptor beta chains from one sample sequenced in a study of metastatic and nonmetastatic thyroid tumors. MiXCR was used by TCRdb to re-call the PCR reads. The sample shows around 31,000 clones, about a fifth of them seen only once. None of the patients had undergone any treatment ahead of thyroid surgery. The sequencing input was tumor tissue. The receptors were sampled from a male donor with papillary thyroid cancer or a benign thyroid nodule (not recorded which). Some clones in this sample may be carry-over from other donors' samples.

This chain uses TRBV12-3 or TRBV12-4 with TRBJ1-1; no clear D. Trimming pared 5 bases from V and 10 bases from J, leaving 8 bases between. CDR3 length: 10 amino acids. DNA of the CDR3: TGTGCCAGCAGTGGCGTAGGAGCTTTCTTT. It yields the protein CASSGVGAFF.

This clone was detected a few times. A junction end diverges from the germline sequence, so it may reflect a read error. Other DNA sequences in this specimen translate into the identical CDR3. The V gene is TRBV7-7, the J gene TRBJ2-2; D possibly corresponds to TRBD2 (5 bases). This CDR3 is 15 amino acids long. Germline assignment: CDR1 SSHAT and CDR2 FNYEAQ (reference sequence). The CDR3, as DNA: TGTGCTAGCAGCTTGGAGACGGGAAGTAGCGGGGAGCTGTTTTTT. Encoded protein: CASSLETGSSGELFF.

This clone was counted many times. The rearrangement uses TRBV6-2 or TRBV6-3 and TRBJ1-1; D ambiguous. The germline V and J ends were trimmed by 4 bases and 5 bases, with 17 bases remaining between them. The CDR3 length is 15 residues. The germline V gene encodes CDR1 MNHEY and CDR2 SVGEGT. The CDR3 region is CASSFGISKLTEAFF. The CDR3 DNA sequence: TGTGCCAGCAGTTTCGGAATCTCGAAGTTAACTGAAGCTTTCTTT.

This clone was counted many times. The rearrangement links TRBV10-3 to TRBJ1-4, with no clear D. Trimming cost V 7 bases and J 0 bases, with 12 bases left between them. Germline CDR1 and CDR2: ENHRY and SYGVKD. The CDR3 runs 15 residues. The CDR3 loop is CAIKWILPTNEKLFF. The CDR3 coding sequence is TGTGCCATCAAGTGGATTCTACCAACTAATGAAAAACTGTTTTTT.

This clone was detected only once. The chain joins TRBV20-1 to TRBJ2-1; 9 bases agree with TRBD2. Germline CDR1 DFQATT, CDR2 SNEGSKA (reference sequence). This CDR3 has 17 amino acids. V was clipped by 4 bases and J by 6 bases; unmatched bases: 16. Written as DNA, the CDR3 is TGCAGTGCTATAGATCCCAAATTAGCGGGAGCAGGCAATGAGCAGTTCTTC. This translates into CSAIDPKLAGAGNEQFF.

This clone was detected only a few times. The rearrangement uses TRBV28 and TRBJ2-7; 10 bases map to TRBD2. The germline gives CDR1 MDHEN, CDR2 SYDVKM. After removal of 5 bases from V and 6 bases from J, the junction contained 7 bases not matched to a gene. The CDR3 loop spans 14 amino acids. CDR3 residues: CASSPLAGTSEQYF. CDR3 sequence (DNA): TGTGCCAGCAGTCCACTAGCGGGAACCTCCGAGCAGTACTTC.

The gene calls are TRBV6-7 and TRBJ1-3; D remains ambiguous. TRBV6-7 is labeled an ORF, and its function is uncertain. The V and J ends lost 2 bases and 2 bases respectively, with 25 bases between them. The CDR3 is 20 amino acids. CDR3 in amino acids: CASSYPPGSKNSWPGNTIYF. As DNA, the CDR3 is TGTGCCAGCAGTTACCCCCCCGGTAGTAAAAATAGTTGGCCTGGAAACACCATATATTTT.

This rearrangement joins TRBV7-8 to TRBJ2-7, with D perhaps matching TRBD1 or TRBD2 (5 bases each). Germline CDR1 reads SGHVS; CDR2 reads FQNEAQ. CDR3 length: 14 residues. The V end was cut by 5 bases, the J end by 2 bases, with 13 bases between. The CDR3 loop is CASSPLQGPYEQYF. The CDR3 DNA reads as TGTGCCAGCAGCCCTCTCCAGGGACCCTACGAGCAGTACTTC.

This clone was seen repeatedly, ten times or more. V and J are TRBV2 and TRBJ2-7; TRBD1 agrees at 7 bases. The CDR3 spans 13 residues. The germline V gene encodes CDR1 SNHLY and CDR2 FYNNEI. The ends lost 7 bases at V and 4 bases at J; junction bases unmatched: 7. The CDR3 sequence is CASMAGGLYEQYF. DNA of the CDR3: TGTGCCAGCATGGCAGGGGGATTGTACGAGCAGTACTTC.

This clone has ten or more counts. This sequence joins TRBV7-2 and TRBJ2-3; D remains ambiguous. This CDR3 spans 13 amino acids. V dropped 2 bases and J dropped 1 base, with 4 bases sitting between them. Germline CDR1 SGHTA, CDR2 FQGNSA. The CDR3 region has the DNA TGTGCCAGCAGCTTACTAGGCACAGATACGCAGTATTTT. This codes for CASSLLGTDTQYF.